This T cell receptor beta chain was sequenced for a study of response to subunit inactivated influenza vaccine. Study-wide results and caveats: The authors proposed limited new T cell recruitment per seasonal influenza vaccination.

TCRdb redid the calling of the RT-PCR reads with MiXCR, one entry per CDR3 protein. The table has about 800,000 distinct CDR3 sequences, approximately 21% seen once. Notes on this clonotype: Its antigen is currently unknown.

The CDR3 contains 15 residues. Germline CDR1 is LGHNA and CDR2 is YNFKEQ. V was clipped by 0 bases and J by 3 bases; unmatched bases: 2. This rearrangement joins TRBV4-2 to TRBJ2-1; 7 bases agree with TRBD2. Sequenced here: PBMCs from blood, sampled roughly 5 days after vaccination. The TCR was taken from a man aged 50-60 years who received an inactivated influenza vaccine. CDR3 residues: CASSQETSDYNEQFF. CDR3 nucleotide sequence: TGTGCCAGCAGCCAAGAAACTAGCGACTACAATGAGCAGTTCTTC.